This T cell receptor beta chain was sequenced during a study of T cell responses to AZD1222 COVID-19 vaccine. Study context: Samples with a second dose at about 4 or about 12 weeks were pooled together. Findings of the study overall: Unmutated variant regions are reportedly targeted by nearly half of spike-specific TCRs. Among those given AZD1222, only five or six were seropositive at baseline. The study sampled repertoires only after the peak T cell response.

The protocol was immunoSEQ multiplex PCR, while the TCRdb copy is restricted to in-frame clones and leaves out a portion. This table holds approximately 100,000 clones, 80% to 90% found once. Germline-derived CDR1 and CDR2 are ENHRY and SYGVKD. V shed 6 bases and J 7 bases; nucleotides not matched to a gene: 7. This CDR3 spans 15 amino acids. A word on this clone: Its specificity is unknown.

This sequence originates from an adult in good health. The chain links TRBV10-3 to TRBJ1-6; 9 bases align to TRBD1. This specimen was peripheral blood, taken on day 0 of AZD1222 vaccination. CDR3 region: CAIRGQGLENSPLHF. In nucleotides, the CDR3 is TGTGCCATCAGGGGACAGGGTTTGGAGAATTCACCCCTCCACTTT.